Listed below are T cell receptor beta chains from one sample, sequenced in a study of blood T cell repertoires in COVID-19. Profiled with immunoSEQ multiplex PCR; TCRdb holds only in-frame clones, not every one. The data show under 300,000 clones, with 85% to 90% seen just once and roughly 1.8% held by the top ten. The sample comprised PBMCs or T cells enriched from blood (not recorded which). The receptors originated from a woman aged 55-69 years who had recovered from COVID-19. CDR3s include the opening cysteine and the closing phenylalanine or tryptophan. D genes are given only for firm matches. Rows may omit the clone size; those that give it use once, few, many or a size class.

V,size,J,D,DNA,CDR3
TRBV5-1,NA,TRBJ1-6,NA,TGCGCCAGCAGCTTGGCCGATTCACCCCTCCACTTT,CASSLADSPLHF
TRBV18,NA,TRBJ2-5,NA,TGTGCCAGCTCACCTGGACAGCAAGAGACCCAGTACTTC,CASSPGQQETQYF
TRBV27,once,TRBJ1-3,TRBD1,TGTGCCAGCAGCCTGACAGGGGTCCTTGGAAACACCATATATTTT,CASSLTGVLGNTIYF
TRBV7-9,NA,TRBJ1-2,TRBD1,TGTGCCAGCAGCTTGAGTGGCAGGGGGCGCACCTTC,CASSLSGRGRTF
TRBV6-6,NA,TRBJ2-6,NA,TGTGCCAGCAGTCAGGGGTTCTTGACAGCTGGGGCCAACGTCCTGACTTTC,CASSQGFLTAGANVLTF
TRBV10-1,once,TRBJ2-3,TRBD2,TGCGCCAGCAGTGACGGGGGGAAGGGACGTCGCGGGACAGATACGCAGTATTTT,CASSDGGKGRRGTDTQYF
TRBV19,NA,TRBJ2-7,TRBD1,TGTGCCAGCCGACAGGGCTTGAACGAGCAGTACTTC,CASRQGLNEQYF
TRBV24-1,NA,TRBJ1-2,TRBD1,TGTGCCACCAGTGACCCTGGGACAGCGTTTTTGGGCTACACCTTC,CATSDPGTAFLGYTF
TRBV5-1,NA,TRBJ2-5,TRBD2,TGCGCCAGCAGCTCCCTGACTAGCGGGGGCCTAGGGGTGACCCAGTACTTC,CASSSLTSGGLGVTQYF
TRBV5-8,once,TRBJ1-1,TRBD1,TGTGCCAGCAGCTTGAGGGGGCGGGCGATCTTT,CASSLRGRAIF
TRBV15,NA,TRBJ2-5,NA,TGTGCCACCAGCAGAGGTTTTGGGGGCGGGGAGACCCAGTACTTC,CATSRGFGGGETQYF
TRBV6-1,NA,TRBJ2-7,TRBD2,TGTGCCAGCAGTGAAGTACTAGCGGCGTCCTACGAGCAGTACTTC,CASSEVLAASYEQYF
TRBV10-3,NA,TRBJ1-2,NA,TGTGCCATCAGGGCTTCAGGGAAGTGGGATGGCTACACCTTC,CAIRASGKWDGYTF
TRBV13,NA,TRBJ2-7,TRBD1,TGTGCCAGCAGCTTAGACAGGGGTGACGAGCAGTACTTC,CASSLDRGDEQYF
TRBV7-3,NA,TRBJ1-2,NA,TGTGCCAGCAGCTTATGGGGGGGCTATGGCTACACCTTC,CASSLWGGYGYTF
TRBV5-1,NA,TRBJ1-2,NA,TGCGCCAGCAGCTTTAACGCGGGCGAAGATGGCTACACCTTC,CASSFNAGEDGYTF
TRBV4-1,NA,TRBJ2-1,NA,TGCGCCAGCAGCCAAGAACAGCCCTACAATGAGCAGTTCTTC,CASSQEQPYNEQFF
TRBV3-1/TRBV3-2,NA,TRBJ2-1,NA,TGTGCCAGCAGCCAAGGCCTCCTTAGTGAGCAGTTCTTC,CASSQGLLSEQFF
TRBV24-1,NA,TRBJ1-5,TRBD1,TGTGCCACCAGTGACCCGGGACAGGGGAGTCAGCCCCAGCATTTT,CATSDPGQGSQPQHF
TRBV14,NA,TRBJ2-7,TRBD2,TGTGCCAGCAGCCAATCGCCAGGACTAGCGGGGACCTACGAGCAGTACTTC,CASSQSPGLAGTYEQYF
TRBV21-1,NA,TRBJ2-7,NA,TGTGCCAGCAGCAAATACCCCACTAGCGGGAGGGCCCGCTACGAGCAGTACTTC,CASSKYPTSGRARYEQYF
TRBV7-2,NA,TRBJ1-1,NA,TGTGCCAGCAGTTTAATATCGGGGTTAGAAGCTTTCTTT,CASSLISGLEAFF
TRBV7-6,NA,TRBJ2-2,NA,TGTGCCAGCAGCTTACCAGCATCGGGTACCGGGGAGCTGTTTTTT,CASSLPASGTGELFF
TRBV28,few,TRBJ2-1,TRBD2,TGTGCCAGCAGTATACGACTAGCGGGTAACAATGAGCAGTTCTTC,CASSIRLAGNNEQFF
TRBV30,NA,TRBJ1-2,NA,TGTGCCTGGCAGGGGATACCCCCCATCTTCTTC,CAWQGIPPIFF
TRBV9,NA,TRBJ1-1,NA,TGTGCCAGCAGCGTAGCTGGGAGAATGAACACTGAAGCTTTCTTT,CASSVAGRMNTEAFF
TRBV4-1,NA,TRBJ2-3,TRBD2,TGCGCCAGCAGCCTCCTAGCGGGGGCGAGCACAGATACGCAGTATTTT,CASSLLAGASTDTQYF
TRBV2,NA,TRBJ1-1,NA,TGTGCCAGCAGTGTCTGGGAGGACGAAGCTTTCTTT,CASSVWEDEAFF
TRBV28,once,TRBJ2-3,NA,TGTGCCAGCAGTTTTGATCAGGCCGCAGATACGCAGTATTTT,CASSFDQAADTQYF
TRBV3-1/TRBV3-2,NA,TRBJ1-6,NA,TGTGCCAGCAGCCAGGGTTGGGGGGATTCACCCCTCCACTTT,CASSQGWGDSPLHF
TRBV4-1,NA,TRBJ1-2,NA,TGCGCCAGCAGCCAAGGGCACTCAGGGCAGGGCTACACCTTC,CASSQGHSGQGYTF
TRBV11-3,NA,TRBJ2-5,TRBD1,TGTGCCAGCAGCAAGGACAGGGGTCGAGAGACCCAGTACTTC,CASSKDRGRETQYF
TRBV3-1/TRBV3-2,NA,TRBJ2-1,NA,TGTGCCAGCAGCAGCGTGGGGGGGGGCCAGGATGAGCAGTTCTTC,CASSSVGGGQDEQFF
TRBV27,NA,TRBJ1-2,NA,TGTGCCAGCCCTCAAACGAGTCGGGACAAGGACTATGGCTACACCTTC,CASPQTSRDKDYGYTF
TRBV28,once,TRBJ1-4,TRBD1,TGTGCCAGCAGTTTGCTGACAGGGGGCAATGAAAAACTGTTTTTT,CASSLLTGGNEKLFF
TRBV5-4,NA,TRBJ2-7,NA,TGTGCCAGCAGCTCGACAGGTACCTACGAGCAGTACTTC,CASSSTGTYEQYF
TRBV5-8,NA,TRBJ1-1,TRBD1,TGTGCCAGCAGCTTGGACAGGGGGCGAACTGAAGCTTTCTTT,CASSLDRGRTEAFF
TRBV5-6,few,TRBJ1-1,NA,TGTGCCAGCAGCTTTAGCCCACCCGGGGGGTTGGTCGCTGAAGCTTTCTTT,CASSFSPPGGLVAEAFF
TRBV7-2,NA,TRBJ1-3,TRBD1,TGTGCCAGCAGCTCCCTACAGGGGAGCGGAAACACCATATATTTT,CASSSLQGSGNTIYF
TRBV3-1/TRBV3-2,NA,TRBJ1-1,NA,TGTGCCAGCAGCCAAGGAGAGGGGGGGGCGCCTTTCTTT,CASSQGEGGAPFF
TRBV2,NA,TRBJ1-4,TRBD1,TGTGCCAGCAGTGAAGGGGACAGCTCCAGGATTAATGAAAAACTGTTTTTT,CASSEGDSSRINEKLFF
TRBV19,once,TRBJ1-5,NA,TGTGCCAGTATCCCACGGGGTGGCGCTCAGCCCCAGCATTTT,CASIPRGGAQPQHF
TRBV7-2,NA,TRBJ2-1,TRBD2,TGTGCCAGCAGCTTTCTCGGCCTAGCGGGACGCAATGAGCAGTTCTTC,CASSFLGLAGRNEQFF
TRBV7-7,NA,TRBJ1-4,NA,TGTGCTAGCAGCTTAAGTTCCAGGCTTAATGAAAAACTGTTTTTT,CASSLSSRLNEKLFF
TRBV27,NA,TRBJ2-7,NA,TGTGCCAGCAGTTTAAAGACGGGGGTCAGCTCCTACGAGCAGTACTTC,CASSLKTGVSSYEQYF
TRBV24-1,NA,TRBJ2-7,TRBD1,TGTGCCACCAGTGACAGTCGGACAGGGAGGAGAAATATTTACGAGCAGTACTTC,CATSDSRTGRRNIYEQYF
TRBV10-1,NA,TRBJ1-4,NA,TGCGCCAGCAGTGAGGGGGACTTAGGCGGAAAACTGTTTTTT,CASSEGDLGGKLFF
TRBV2,NA,TRBJ2-3,NA,TGTGCCAACCCTGGAGGGGTCACAGATACGCAGTATTTT,CANPGGVTDTQYF